A selection of T cell receptor beta chains follows, all from one sample in a study of T cell changes during pregnancy in multiple sclerosis. Measured with immunoSEQ multiplex PCR; TCRdb has only the in-frame clones, and not every one. The sample lists more than 50,000 clones, roughly 90% occurring once. This specimen was peripheral blood, taken in the first trimester of pregnancy. The receptors derive from a female donor in good health, enrolled as a control in a pregnancy study. Both conserved end residues are part of each CDR3. D genes are given only for firm matches.

v_gene: TRBV6-6
d_gene: TRBD1
j_gene: TRBJ1-2
CDR3aa: CASSSSGQGRGYTF

v_gene: TRBV27
d_gene: -
j_gene: TRBJ2-1
CDR3aa: CASSWQQTNEQFF

v_gene: TRBV18
d_gene: TRBD2
j_gene: TRBJ2-3
CDR3aa: CASSPFSGLAGTDTQYF

v_gene: TRBV28
d_gene: TRBD1
j_gene: TRBJ1-4
CDR3aa: CASQGTATNEKLFF

v_gene: TRBV27
d_gene: TRBD2
j_gene: TRBJ2-7
CDR3aa: CASSLSQGLAFDYEQYF

v_gene: TRBV9
d_gene: TRBD2
j_gene: TRBJ2-1
CDR3aa: CASSVARLAGENEQFF

v_gene: TRBV19
d_gene: -
j_gene: TRBJ2-7
CDR3aa: CASSIGGGANEQYF

v_gene: TRBV28
d_gene: -
j_gene: TRBJ1-2
CDR3aa: CASSLAGSDGYTF

v_gene: TRBV7-2
d_gene: -
j_gene: TRBJ1-1
CDR3aa: CASSFTTMNTEAFF

v_gene: TRBV6-1
d_gene: -
j_gene: TRBJ2-7
CDR3aa: CASSEFGTYEQYF

v_gene: TRBV28
d_gene: TRBD1
j_gene: TRBJ1-2
CDR3aa: CASRLQGLFTF

v_gene: TRBV9
d_gene: TRBD2
j_gene: TRBJ2-3
CDR3aa: CASSGGSLAGDFDTQYF

v_gene: TRBV28
d_gene: -
j_gene: TRBJ1-1
CDR3aa: CASSLSLGGVNTEAFF

v_gene: TRBV18
d_gene: TRBD2
j_gene: TRBJ2-7
CDR3aa: CASSPLPAGETYEQYF

v_gene: TRBV7-2
d_gene: -
j_gene: TRBJ1-2
CDR3aa: CASSLDLTGTIYGYTF

v_gene: TRBV6-5
d_gene: TRBD2
j_gene: TRBJ2-7
CDR3aa: CASRGTSHEQYF

v_gene: TRBV2
d_gene: -
j_gene: TRBJ2-7
CDR3aa: CASSEAELRGEYF